This T cell receptor beta chain was observed in a study of long-term antiretroviral therapy in people with HIV. Study observations and caveats: Post-treatment diversity went higher with ART but stayed below transplant donor controls.

For this clone: Its antigen is not identified.

This CDR3 spans 14 amino acids. V lost 3 bases and J lost 2, with 11 bases in between. CDR1 SGHVS and CDR2 FQNEAQ come from the germline V gene. An immunoSEQ assay, version v3.0, was performed at survey level. The repertoire was sequenced with immunoSEQ multiplex PCR; TCRdb's copy has only in-frame clones and lacks some. The table has about 39,000 clones, about four fifths seen once. This clonotype originated in a man in his late teens or twenties with HIV. The input for sequencing was unsorted PBMCs, taken 0.6 years after starting antiretroviral therapy. The rearrangement links TRBV7-8 to TRBJ2-7; D ambiguous. The CDR3 nucleotides read TGTGCCAGCAGCTTTGAGCGACGGACCTACGAGCAGTACTTC. Amino acid sequence: CASSFERRTYEQYF.